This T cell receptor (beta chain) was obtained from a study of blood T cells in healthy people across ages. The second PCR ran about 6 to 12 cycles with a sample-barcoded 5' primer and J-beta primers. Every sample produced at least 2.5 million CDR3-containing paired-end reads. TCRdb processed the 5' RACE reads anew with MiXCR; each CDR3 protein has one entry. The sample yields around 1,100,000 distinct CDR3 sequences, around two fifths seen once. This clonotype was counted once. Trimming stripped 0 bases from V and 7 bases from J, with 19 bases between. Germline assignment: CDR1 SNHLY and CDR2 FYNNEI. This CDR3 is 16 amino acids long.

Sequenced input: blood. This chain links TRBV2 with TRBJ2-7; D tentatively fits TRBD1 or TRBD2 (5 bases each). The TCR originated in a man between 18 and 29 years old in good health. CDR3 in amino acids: CASSEARGGPLNEQYF. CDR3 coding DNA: TGTGCCAGCAGTGAAGCGAGGGGCGGTCCGCTCAATGAGCAGTACTTC. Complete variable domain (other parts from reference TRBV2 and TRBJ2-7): EPEVTQTPSHQVTQMGQEVILRCVPISNHLYFYWYRQILGQKVEFLVSFYNNEISEKSEIFDDQFSVERPDGSNFTLKIRSTKLEDSAMYFCASSEARGGPLNEQYFGPGTRLTVT.